This TCR beta chain was captured in a study of blood T cell repertoires in COVID-19. Study-wide context: PBMCs, B-cell-depleted T cells, or T cells were the source of the cDNA or gDNA that made up the material.

CDR3 length: 13 residues. V gave up 5 bases and J gave up 5 bases; unmatched junction bases: 5. CDR1 is SQVTM and CDR2 is ANQGSEA in the germline V gene. In the source study's methods: Using reference gene primer amplification, nucleated cell counts were estimated. TCRdb's copy holds only in-frame clones and misses some; the assay was immunoSEQ multiplex PCR. From that table come the V and J calls and clone size; the DNA was used to work out D and trimming. The sample shows around 33,000 clones, 78% of them seen only once. The sequencing input was peripheral blood. The TCR comes from an elderly man with acute or convalescent COVID-19. The chain uses TRBV29-1 and TRBJ1-5; TRBD1 agrees at 8 bases. The DNA for the CDR3 is TGCAGCGTTCAGGGGGCGGATTATCAGCCCCAGCATTTT. It is translated as CSVQGADYQPQHF.